Only a few counts were recorded for the clone carrying this T cell receptor (beta chain). TCRdb itself ran the 5' RACE reads through MiXCR, one entry per CDR3 protein. This table has 300,000 to 450,000 distinct CDR3 sequences, over 25% appearing once. This specimen comes from a study of identical twins' blood T cells. The receptor was isolated from a woman aged 18-49 years in good health. The specimen was PBMCs.

The CDR3 reads CASSQSQGVNYGYTF. Here the CDR3 DNA reads TGCGCCAGCAGCCAATCTCAAGGGGTGAACTATGGCTACACCTTC. The chain couples TRBV5-1 to TRBJ1-2; possible D gene TRBD1, 5 bases. There are 15 residues in the CDR3. Trimming removed 4 bases from V and 2 bases from J, with 15 bases in between. Germline V gene data show CDR1 as SGHRS and CDR2 as YFSETQ.